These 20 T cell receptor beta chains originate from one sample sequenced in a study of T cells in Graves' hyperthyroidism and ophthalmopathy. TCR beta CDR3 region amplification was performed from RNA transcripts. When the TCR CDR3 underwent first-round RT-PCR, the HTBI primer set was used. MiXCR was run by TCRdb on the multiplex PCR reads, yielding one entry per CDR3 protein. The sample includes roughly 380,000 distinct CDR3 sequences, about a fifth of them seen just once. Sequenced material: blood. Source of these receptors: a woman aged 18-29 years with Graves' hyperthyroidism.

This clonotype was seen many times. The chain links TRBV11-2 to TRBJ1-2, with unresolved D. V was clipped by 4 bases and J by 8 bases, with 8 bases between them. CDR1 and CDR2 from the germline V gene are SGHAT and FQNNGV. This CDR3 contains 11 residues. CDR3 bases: TGTGCCAGCAGCTCCTTCCAGGGCTACACCTTC. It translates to CASSSFQGYTF. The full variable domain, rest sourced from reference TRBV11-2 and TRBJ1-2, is EAGVAQSPRYKIIEKRQSVAFWCNPISGHATLYWYQQILGQGPKLLIQFQNNGVVDDSQLPKDRFSAERLKGVDSTLKIQPAKLEDSAVYLCASSSFQGYTFGSGTRLTVV.

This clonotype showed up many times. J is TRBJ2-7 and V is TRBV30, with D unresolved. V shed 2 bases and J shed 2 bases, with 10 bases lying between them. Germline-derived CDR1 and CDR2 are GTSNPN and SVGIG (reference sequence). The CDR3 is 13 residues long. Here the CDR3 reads CAWSKQEPYEQYF. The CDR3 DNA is TGTGCCTGGAGTAAGCAGGAACCCTACGAGCAGTACTTC.

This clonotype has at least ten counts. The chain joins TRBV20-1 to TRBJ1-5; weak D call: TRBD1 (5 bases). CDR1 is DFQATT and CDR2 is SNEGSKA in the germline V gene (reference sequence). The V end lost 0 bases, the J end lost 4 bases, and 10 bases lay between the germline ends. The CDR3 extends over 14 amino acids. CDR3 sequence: CSARDLGENQPQHF. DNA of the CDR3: TGCAGTGCTAGAGATCTAGGGGAGAATCAGCCCCAGCATTTT.

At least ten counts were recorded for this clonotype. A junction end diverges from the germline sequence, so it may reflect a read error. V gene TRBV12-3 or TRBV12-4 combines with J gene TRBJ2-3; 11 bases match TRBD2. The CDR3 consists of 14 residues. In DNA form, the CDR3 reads TGTGCCAGCAGTGTAGCGGGGGGGAGGGATACGCAGTATTTT. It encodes CASSVAGGRDTQYF.

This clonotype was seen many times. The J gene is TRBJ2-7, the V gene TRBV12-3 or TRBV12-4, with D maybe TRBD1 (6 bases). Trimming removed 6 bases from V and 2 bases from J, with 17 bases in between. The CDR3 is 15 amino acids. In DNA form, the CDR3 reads TGTGCCAGCAGCCTCGCCGACAGGAACACCTACGAGCAGTACTTC. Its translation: CASSLADRNTYEQYF.

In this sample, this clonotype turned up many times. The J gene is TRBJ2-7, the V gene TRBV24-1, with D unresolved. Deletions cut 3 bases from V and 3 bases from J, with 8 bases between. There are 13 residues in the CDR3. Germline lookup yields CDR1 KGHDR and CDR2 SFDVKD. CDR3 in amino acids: CATSDPNFYEQYF. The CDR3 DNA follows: TGTGCCACCAGTGATCCTAACTTCTACGAGCAGTACTTC.

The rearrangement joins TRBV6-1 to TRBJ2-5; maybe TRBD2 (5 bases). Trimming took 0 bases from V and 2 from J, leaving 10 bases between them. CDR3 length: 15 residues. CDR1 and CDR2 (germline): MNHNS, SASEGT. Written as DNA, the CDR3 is TGTGCCAGCAGTGAAGCCCCGACTACTCAAGAGACCCAGTACTTC. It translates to CASSEAPTTQETQYF.

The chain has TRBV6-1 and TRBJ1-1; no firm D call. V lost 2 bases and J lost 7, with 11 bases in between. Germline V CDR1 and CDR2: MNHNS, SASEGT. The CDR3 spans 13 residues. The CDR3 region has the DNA TGTGCCAGCAGTGAATCTTCTGGACTTGAAGCTTTCTTT. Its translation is CASSESSGLEAFF.

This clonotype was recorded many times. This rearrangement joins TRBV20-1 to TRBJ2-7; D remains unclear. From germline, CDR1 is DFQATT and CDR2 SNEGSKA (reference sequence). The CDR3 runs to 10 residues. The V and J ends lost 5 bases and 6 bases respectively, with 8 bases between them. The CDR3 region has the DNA TGCAGTGCTTCAACTTCCGAGCAGTACTTC. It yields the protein CSASTSEQYF.

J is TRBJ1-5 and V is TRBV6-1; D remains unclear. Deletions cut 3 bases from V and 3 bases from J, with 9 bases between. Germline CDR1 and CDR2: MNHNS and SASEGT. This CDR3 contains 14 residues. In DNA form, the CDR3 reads TGTGCCAGCAGTGATTGGTATGACAATCAGCCCCAGCATTTT. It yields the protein CASSDWYDNQPQHF.

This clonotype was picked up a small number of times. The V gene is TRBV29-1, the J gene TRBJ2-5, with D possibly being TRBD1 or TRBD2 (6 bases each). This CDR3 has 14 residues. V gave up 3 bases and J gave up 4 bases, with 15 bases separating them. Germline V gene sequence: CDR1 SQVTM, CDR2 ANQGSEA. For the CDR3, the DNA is TGCAGCGTTGACGGGTCCGAGGGGGGAGAGACCCAGTACTTC. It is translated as CSVDGSEGGETQYF. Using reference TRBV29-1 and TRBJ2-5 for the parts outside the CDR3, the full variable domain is SAVISQKPSRDICQRGTSLTIQCQVDSQVTMMFWYRQQPGQSLTLIATANQGSEATYESGFVIDKFPISRPNLTFSTLTVSNMSPEDSSIYLCSVDGSEGGETQYFGPGTRLLVL.

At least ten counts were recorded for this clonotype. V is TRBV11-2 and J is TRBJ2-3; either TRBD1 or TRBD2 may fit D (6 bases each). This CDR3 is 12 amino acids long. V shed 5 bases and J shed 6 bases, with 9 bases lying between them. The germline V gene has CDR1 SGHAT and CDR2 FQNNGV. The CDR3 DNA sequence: TGTGCCAGCAGCGTAGGGGGGGATACGCAGTATTTT. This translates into CASSVGGDTQYF.

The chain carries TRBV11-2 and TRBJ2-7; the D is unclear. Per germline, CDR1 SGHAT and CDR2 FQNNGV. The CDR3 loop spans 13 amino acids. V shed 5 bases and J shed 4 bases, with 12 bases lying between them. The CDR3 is CASSRNVGYEQYF. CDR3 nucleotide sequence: TGTGCCAGCAGCCGAAACGTCGGGTACGAGCAGTACTTC.

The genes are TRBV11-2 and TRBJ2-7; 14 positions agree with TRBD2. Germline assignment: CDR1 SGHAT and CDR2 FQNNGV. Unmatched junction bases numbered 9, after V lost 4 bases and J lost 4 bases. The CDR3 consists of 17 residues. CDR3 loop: CASSSPTSGRARYEQYF. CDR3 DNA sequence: TGTGCCAGCAGCTCTCCGACTAGCGGGAGGGCCAGATACGAGCAGTACTTC.

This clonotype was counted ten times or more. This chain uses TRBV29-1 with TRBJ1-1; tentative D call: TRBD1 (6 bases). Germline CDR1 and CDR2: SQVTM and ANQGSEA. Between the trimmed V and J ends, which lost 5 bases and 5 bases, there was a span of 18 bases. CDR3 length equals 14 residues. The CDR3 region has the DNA TGCAGCGTTCAAACCGGGGGGCTAGGGACTGAAGCTTTCTTT. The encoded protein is CSVQTGGLGTEAFF.

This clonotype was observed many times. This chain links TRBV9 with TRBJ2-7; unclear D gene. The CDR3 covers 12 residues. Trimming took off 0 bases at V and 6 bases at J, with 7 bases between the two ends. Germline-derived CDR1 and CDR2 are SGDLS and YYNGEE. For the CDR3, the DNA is TGTGCCAGCAGCGTAGAACATGGCGAGCAGTACTTC. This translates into CASSVEHGEQYF.

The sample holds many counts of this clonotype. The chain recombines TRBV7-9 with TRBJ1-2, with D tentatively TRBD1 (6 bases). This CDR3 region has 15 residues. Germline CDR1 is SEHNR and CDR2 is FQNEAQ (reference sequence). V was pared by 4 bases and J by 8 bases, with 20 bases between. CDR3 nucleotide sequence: TGTGCCAGCAGCTCGGACCGGGGGGCGACGGGCGGCTACACCTTC. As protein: CASSSDRGATGGYTF.

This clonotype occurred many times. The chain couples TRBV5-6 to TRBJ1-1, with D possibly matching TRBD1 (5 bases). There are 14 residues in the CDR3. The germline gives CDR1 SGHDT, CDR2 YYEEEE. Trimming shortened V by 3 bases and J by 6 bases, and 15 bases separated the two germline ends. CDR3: CASSYGAGRAEAFF. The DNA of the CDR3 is TGTGCCAGCAGCTATGGGGCCGGACGCGCTGAAGCTTTCTTT. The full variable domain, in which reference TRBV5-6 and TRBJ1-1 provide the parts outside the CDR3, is DAGVTQSPTHLIKTRGQQVTLRCSPKSGHDTVSWYQQALGQGPQFIFQYYEEEERQRGNFPDRFSGHQFPNYSSELNVNALLLGDSALYLCASSYGAGRAEAFFGQGTRLTVV.

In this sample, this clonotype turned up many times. CDR3 loop: CASRKRWTSGGAKDEAGELFF. CDR3 bases: TGTGCCAGCAGGAAGAGATGGACTAGCGGGGGGGCCAAGGATGAGGCCGGGGAGCTGTTTTTT. The chain employs TRBV2 and TRBJ2-2; 15 bases align to TRBD2. Losses at the gene ends were 6 bases for V and 6 bases for J; bases not matched to a gene: 20. Germline CDR1 reads SNHLY; CDR2 reads FYNNEI. The CDR3 loop spans 21 amino acids.

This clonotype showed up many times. The CDR3 DNA follows: TGTGCCAGCAGCTTACGGGGGACAGGGACGGGGTATGGCTACACCTTC. Translation: CASSLRGTGTGYGYTF. The V gene is TRBV11-2, the J gene TRBJ1-2, with 9 bases fitting TRBD1. The V gene's germline CDR1 is SGHAT and CDR2 FQNNGV. Trimming removed 2 bases from V and 5 bases from J; junction bases left unmatched: 9. The CDR3 has 16 amino acids.